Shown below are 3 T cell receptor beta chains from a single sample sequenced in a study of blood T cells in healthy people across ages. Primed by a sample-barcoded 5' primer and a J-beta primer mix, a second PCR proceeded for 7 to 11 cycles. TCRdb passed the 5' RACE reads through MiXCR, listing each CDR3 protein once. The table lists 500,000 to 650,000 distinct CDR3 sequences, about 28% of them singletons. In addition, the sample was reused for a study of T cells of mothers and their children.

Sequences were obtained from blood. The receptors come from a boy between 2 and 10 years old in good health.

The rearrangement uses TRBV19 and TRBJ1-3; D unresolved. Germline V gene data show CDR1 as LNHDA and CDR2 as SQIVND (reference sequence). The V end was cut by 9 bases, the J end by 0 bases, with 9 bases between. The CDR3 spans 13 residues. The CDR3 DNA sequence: TGTGCCAGCGGACGGAACTCTGGAAACACCATATATTTT. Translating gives CASGRNSGNTIYF. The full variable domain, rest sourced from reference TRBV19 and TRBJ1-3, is DGGITQSPKYLFRKEGQNVTLSCEQNLNHDAMYWYRQDPGQGLRLIYYSQIVNDFQKGDIAEGYSVSREKKESFPLTVTSAQKNPTAFYLCASGRNSGNTIYFGEGSWLTVV.

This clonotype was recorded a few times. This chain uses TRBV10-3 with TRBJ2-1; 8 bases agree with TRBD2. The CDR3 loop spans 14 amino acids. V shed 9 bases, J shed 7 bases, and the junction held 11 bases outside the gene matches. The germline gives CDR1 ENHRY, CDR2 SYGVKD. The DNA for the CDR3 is TGTGCCATAGCCCCAGCGGGAGTCCGGAATGAGCAGTTCTTC. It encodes CAIAPAGVRNEQFF.

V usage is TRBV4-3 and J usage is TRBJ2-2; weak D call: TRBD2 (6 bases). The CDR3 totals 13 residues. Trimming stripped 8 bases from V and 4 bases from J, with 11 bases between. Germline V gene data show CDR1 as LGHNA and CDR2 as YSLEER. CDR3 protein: CASGRIITGELFF. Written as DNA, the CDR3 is TGCGCCAGCGGGAGGATTATCACCGGGGAGCTGTTTTTT.